This T cell receptor (beta chain) appears in the sequencing data of a study of T cell repertoires in cytomegalovirus infection. At the level of the study: CMV epitopes, recently identified HLA-C-restricted and well-studied HLA-B-restricted, were used. Study conclusions and caveats: The ex vivo response showed dominance by HLA-C-restricted CMV-specific TCR beta clonotypes. Identification of carriers of CMV plus the relevant HLA was performed using cumulative public TCR beta family frequency.

Regarding this clonotype: The antigen is undetermined.

This CDR3 contains 12 residues. The germline V and J ends were trimmed by 7 bases and 8 bases, with 11 bases remaining between them. Each CDR3 protein gets one entry after TCRdb re-called the reads with MiXCR. The sample holds about half a million distinct CDR3 sequences, roughly 43% seen once. This sample comprised cultured PBMCs, obtained from culture after CMV antigen stimulation. The genes are TRBV12-3 or TRBV12-4 and TRBJ1-4; D remains ambiguous. This receptor was taken from a human donor in good health (CMV status not recorded). Some clones in this sample may be carry-over from other donors' samples. In DNA, the CDR3 is TGTGCCAGCACCTCCCCGAAGGAAAAACTGTTTTTT. This sequence encodes CASTSPKEKLFF.